These 7 T cell receptor beta chains originate from one sample sequenced in a study of CD8 T cells in Susac syndrome. An amount of RNA that ranged from roughly 0.5 to 1 ug was reverse transcribed with random hexamers. TCRdb ran MiXCR on the immunoSEQ multiplex PCR reads and lists one entry per CDR3 protein. The sample records approximately 300,000 distinct CDR3 sequences, roughly 85% being singletons. The sample taken for sequencing was CD8+ T cells from PBMCs. The origin of the receptors is a human donor with multiple sclerosis.

The chain has TRBV5-6 and TRBJ2-7; a possible D gene is TRBD2 (6 bases). Germline V gene lookup returns CDR1 SGHDT and CDR2 YYEEEE. Trimming shortened V by 4 bases and J by 3 bases, and 14 bases separated the two germline ends. This CDR3 is built from 14 residues. For the CDR3, the DNA is TGTGCCAGCAGCGCCGTCGGAGGGAACTACGAGCAGTACTTC. As protein: CASSAVGGNYEQYF.

CDR3 nucleotide sequence: TGCGCCAGCAGCCAAAACCCGCCTGGCGGGACAACAGATACGCAGTATTTT. Translation: CASSQNPPGGTTDTQYF. V is TRBV4-3 and J is TRBJ2-3; either TRBD1 or TRBD2 may supply D (6 bases each). Germline CDR1 LGHNA, CDR2 YSLEER. The CDR3 loop spans 17 amino acids. Trimming pared 2 bases from V and 3 bases from J, leaving 18 bases between.

The gene calls are TRBV13 and TRBJ2-1; the match to TRBD1 covers 7 bases. Germline V gene sequence: CDR1 PRHDT, CDR2 FYEKMQ (reference sequence). The CDR3 is 15 residues long. The V gene end was trimmed by 5 bases and the J gene end by 5 bases; junction bases not matched to a gene: 9. The CDR3 spells CASSPRTGRHNEQFF. Written as DNA, the CDR3 is TGTGCCAGCAGCCCCCGGACAGGTAGGCACAATGAGCAGTTCTTC.

The rearrangement joins TRBV9 to TRBJ2-7, with 8 nucleotides matching TRBD1. The V segment lost 2 bases and the J segment 0 bases; nucleotides outside the gene matches: 7. Germline V gene data show CDR1 as SGDLS and CDR2 as YYNGEE. The CDR3 has 16 residues. For the CDR3, the DNA is TGTGCCAGCAGCGTCTCGGGACAGGACCCCTCCTACGAGCAGTACTTC. Translating it yields CASSVSGQDPSYEQYF.

This clonotype was counted a few times. The V and J genes are TRBV6-1 and TRBJ2-7; tentatively, D is TRBD2 (6 bases). V dropped 2 bases and J dropped 0 bases, with 11 bases sitting between them. The CDR3 contains 15 residues. Germline V gene sequence: CDR1 MNHNS, CDR2 SASEGT. The CDR3 region is CASSERSGASYEQYF. CDR3 DNA sequence: TGTGCCAGCAGTGAACGTAGCGGAGCCTCCTACGAGCAGTACTTC.

This chain links TRBV27 with TRBJ1-1, with D maybe TRBD1 (5 bases). CDR3 length equals 13 residues. From germline, CDR1 is MNHEY and CDR2 SMNVEV (reference sequence). Trimming removed 7 bases at V and 4 bases at J, with 13 bases between. The CDR3 region is CASTEVQGTEAFF. The CDR3 DNA reads TGTGCCAGCACCGAGGTCCAGGGCACTGAAGCTTTCTTT.

The rearrangement joins TRBV27 to TRBJ1-2; D is uncertain. The germline V gene encodes CDR1 MNHEY and CDR2 SMNVEV (reference sequence). This CDR3 has 15 amino acids. With 5 bases removed from V and 1 base from J, the gap between germline ends came to 14 bases. The CDR3 protein is CASSPTGRNNYGYTF. DNA for the CDR3: TGTGCCAGCAGTCCAACCGGACGGAATAACTATGGCTACACCTTC.